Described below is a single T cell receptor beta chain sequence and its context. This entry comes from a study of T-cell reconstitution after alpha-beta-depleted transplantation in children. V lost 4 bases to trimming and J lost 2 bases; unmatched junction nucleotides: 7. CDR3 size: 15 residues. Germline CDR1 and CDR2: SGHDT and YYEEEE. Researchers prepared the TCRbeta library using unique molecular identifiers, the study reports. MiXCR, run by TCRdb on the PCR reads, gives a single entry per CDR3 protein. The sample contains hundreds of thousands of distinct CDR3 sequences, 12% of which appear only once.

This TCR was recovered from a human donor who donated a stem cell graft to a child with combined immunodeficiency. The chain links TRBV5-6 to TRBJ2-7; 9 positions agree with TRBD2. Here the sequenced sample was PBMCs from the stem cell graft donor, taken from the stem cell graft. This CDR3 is CASSHNLAGPYEQYF. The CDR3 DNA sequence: TGTGCCAGCAGCCACAATCTAGCGGGACCCTACGAGCAGTACTTC.